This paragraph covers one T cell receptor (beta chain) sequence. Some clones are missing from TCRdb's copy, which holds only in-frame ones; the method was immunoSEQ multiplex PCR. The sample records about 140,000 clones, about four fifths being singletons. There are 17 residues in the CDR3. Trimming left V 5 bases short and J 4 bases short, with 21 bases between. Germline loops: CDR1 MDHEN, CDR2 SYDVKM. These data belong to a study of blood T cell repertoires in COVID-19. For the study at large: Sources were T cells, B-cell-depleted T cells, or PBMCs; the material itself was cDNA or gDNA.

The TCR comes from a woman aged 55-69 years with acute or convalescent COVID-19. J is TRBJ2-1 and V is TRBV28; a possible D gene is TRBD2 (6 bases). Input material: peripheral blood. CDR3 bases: TGTGCCAGCAGTAACCCCCCACTAGCAGTCGTTTACAATGAGCAGTTCTTC. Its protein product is CASSNPPLAVVYNEQFF. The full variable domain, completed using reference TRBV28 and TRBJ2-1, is DVKVTQSSRYLVKRTGEKVFLECVQDMDHENMFWYRQDPGLGLRLIYFSYDVKMKEKGDIPEGYSVSREKKERFSLILESASTNQTSMYLCASSNPPLAVVYNEQFFGPGTRLTVL.